What follows is one T cell receptor beta chain and its context. Germline loops: CDR1 ENHRY, CDR2 SYGVKD. V shed 4 bases, J shed 1 base, and the junction held 6 bases outside the gene matches. This CDR3 is 15 amino acids long. The data derive from a study of T cells after posttransplantation cyclophosphamide. The table came from immunoSEQ multiplex PCR; TCRdb's copy has only in-frame clones and leaves some out. This table holds 25,000 to 35,000 clones, 70% to 90% found once. The chain has TRBV10-3 and TRBJ1-1, with TRBD1 matching 7 bases. The sequence was obtained from a woman between 40 and 50 years old with a blood cancer, CMV-positive, and with a related stem cell donor. The sample was PBMCs. The CDR3 sequence is CAISGNRGENTEAFF. The CDR3 DNA reads as TGTGCCATCAGTGGGAACAGGGGCGAGAACACTGAAGCTTTCTTT.